Below, one TCR beta chain is given with its context. The data derive from a study of blood T cell repertoires in COVID-19. Study at large: Acute and convalescent COVID-19 samples came from the United States, Italy and Spain. T cells, B-cell-depleted T cells, or PBMCs supplied cDNA or gDNA.

CDR1 and CDR2 from the germline V gene are MNHNS and SASEGT. This CDR3 region has 13 residues. The V end lost 2 bases, the J end lost 7 bases, and 6 bases lay between the germline ends. In the authors' methods: By means of reference gene primer amplification, nucleated cell counts were estimated. TCRdb's copy holds only in-frame clones and misses some; the assay was immunoSEQ multiplex PCR. That table furnishes V, J and clone size, whereas the DNA furnished D and trimming. This repertoire shows some 30,000 clones, 70% to 90% found once; its top ten account for 13%. The receptor was isolated from a man in his 70s with active COVID-19. Sequences were obtained from peripheral blood. The gene calls are TRBV6-1 and TRBJ1-6, with unresolved D. The CDR3 protein is CASSEKENSPLHF. DNA of the CDR3: TGTGCCAGCAGTGAAAAGGAGAATTCACCCCTCCACTTT.